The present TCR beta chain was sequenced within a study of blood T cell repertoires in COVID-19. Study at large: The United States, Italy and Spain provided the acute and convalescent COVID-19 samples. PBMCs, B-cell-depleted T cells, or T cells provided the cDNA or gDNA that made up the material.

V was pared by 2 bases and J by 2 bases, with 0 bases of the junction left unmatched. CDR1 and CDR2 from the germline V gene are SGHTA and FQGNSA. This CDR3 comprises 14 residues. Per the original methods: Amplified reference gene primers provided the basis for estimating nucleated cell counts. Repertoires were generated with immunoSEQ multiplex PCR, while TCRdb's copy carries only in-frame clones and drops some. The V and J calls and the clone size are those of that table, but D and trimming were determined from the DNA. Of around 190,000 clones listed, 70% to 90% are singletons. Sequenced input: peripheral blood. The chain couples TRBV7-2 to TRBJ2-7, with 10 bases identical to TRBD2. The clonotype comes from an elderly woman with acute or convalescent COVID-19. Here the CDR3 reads CASSLLAGAYEQYF. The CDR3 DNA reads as TGTGCCAGCAGCTTACTAGCGGGAGCCTACGAGCAGTACTTC.